This TCR beta chain originates from a study of response to subunit inactivated influenza vaccine. Overall study findings and caveats: T cells newly recruited by each seasonal influenza vaccination are few, the authors suggested.

Trimming pared 2 bases from V and 12 bases from J, leaving 17 bases between. CDR3 length equals 14 residues. The germline V gene has CDR1 MNHEY and CDR2 SVGEGT. TCRdb fed the RT-PCR reads into MiXCR, producing one record per CDR3 protein. The data show 610,000 or so distinct CDR3 sequences, approximately 15% seen once. This clonotype was counted a few times. Its antigen is currently unknown. J is TRBJ2-1 and V is TRBV6-2 or TRBV6-3; D may be TRBD1 (6 bases). This clonotype was sampled from a man between 50 and 59 years old who received an inactivated influenza vaccine. The sequences come from PBMCs from blood, collected 11 to 12 days after vaccination. CDR3 in amino acids: CASSYVGGSRAQFF. The CDR3, as DNA: TGTGCCAGCAGTTACGTTGGGGGCAGCCGAGCGCAGTTCTTC.